The 27 T cell receptor beta chains in this list originate from one sample, sequenced in a study of cytotoxic CD8 clonotypes in ibrutinib-treated CLL. Using immunoSEQ multiplex PCR, the repertoire was profiled, and TCRdb retains in-frame clones only, with some absent. Among about 140,000 clones listed, approximately 80% were seen once. The source material was PBMCs, sampled after 12 months of ibrutinib treatment. The source is a human donor with chronic lymphocytic leukemia.

V is TRBV6-5 and J is TRBJ2-7, with 7 bases identical to TRBD2. Germline values: CDR1 MNHEY, CDR2 SVGAGI. This CDR3 is 13 amino acids long. J was trimmed by 3 bases and V by 4 bases; bases with no gene match: 3. The CDR3 sequence is CASSWQRGYEQYF. The CDR3 region has the DNA TGTGCCAGCAGTTGGCAGCGGGGCTACGAGCAGTACTTC.

A remark on this clone: This may be a read error: a much more frequent sequence differs by one nucleotide. Other DNA variants within this sample encode the same CDR3. For the CDR3, the DNA is TGTGCCAGCAGTTTGGCTGGGAACACTGAAGCTTTCTTT. Its protein is CASSLAGNTEAFF. The chain employs TRBV27 and TRBJ1-1; D not certain. Trimming left V 3 bases short and J 1 base short, with 6 bases between. Germline CDR1 and CDR2: MNHEY and SMNVEV (reference sequence). The CDR3 is 13 residues long.

This chain joins TRBV5-1 and TRBJ2-3; TRBD1 matches at 7 bases. The CDR3 is 14 amino acids. Trimming took 2 bases from V and 5 from J; bases not matched to a gene: 5. CDR1 is SGHRS and CDR2 is YFSETQ in the germline V gene. The CDR3 sequence is CASSFAGGLDTQYF. The CDR3 DNA reads as TGCGCCAGCAGCTTTGCAGGGGGTTTAGATACGCAGTATTTT.

This clone appeared many times. CDR3 loop: CASSTRGETGRVGNQPQHF. In DNA, the CDR3 is TGTGCCAGCAGCACCCGTGGAGAAACAGGGCGGGTAGGCAATCAGCCCCAGCATTTT. The chain carries TRBV5-5 and TRBJ1-5; possible D gene TRBD1, 6 bases. The germline gives CDR1 SGHKS, CDR2 YYEKEE (reference sequence). The CDR3 has 19 amino acids. Trimming left V 4 bases short and J 2 bases short, with 25 bases between.

The chain combines TRBV9 with TRBJ1-5; 8 positions match TRBD1. Trimming at V came to 0 bases and at J to 4 bases, leaving 3 bases not matched to a gene. The CDR3 is 15 residues long. Germline lookup yields CDR1 SGDLS and CDR2 YYNGEE. CDR3 nucleotides: TGTGCCAGCAGCGTAGGACAGGGGACTAATCAGCCCCAGCATTTT. Translated: CASSVGQGTNQPQHF.

This clone showed up just once. V usage is TRBV4-2 and J usage is TRBJ2-1, with D maybe TRBD2 (5 bases). Trimming pared 2 bases from V and 5 bases from J, leaving 16 bases between. The CDR3 length is 16 residues. Germline CDR1 reads LGHNA; CDR2 reads YNFKEQ. In nucleotides, the CDR3 is TGTGCCAGCAGCCAACGCCGGACTGATACGGACAATGAGCAGTTCTTC. This encodes CASSQRRTDTDNEQFF.

This clone was observed many times. In nucleotides, the CDR3 is TGTGCCAGTAGTATGATAACAGGGCTAACAGGGAACTATGGCTACACCTTC. Its translation is CASSMITGLTGNYGYTF. V and J are TRBV19 and TRBJ1-2, with D perhaps TRBD1 (6 bases). Germline CDR1 reads LNHDA; CDR2 reads SQIVND (reference sequence). The CDR3 runs 17 residues. V lost 3 bases to trimming and J lost 2 bases, with 19 bases between them.

On this clone: An end of the junction does not agree with germline; a read error may underlie this. The V gene is TRBV7-9, the J gene TRBJ2-3; weak D call: TRBD2 (5 bases). Looked up from germline, CDR1 is SEHNR and CDR2 is FQNEAQ (reference sequence). The CDR3 totals 15 residues. In DNA, the CDR3 is TGTGCCAGCAGCCTCCCGCAGAGCGGCACTGATACGCAGTATTTT. Translated, it gives CASSLPQSGTDTQYF.

CDR3 in amino acids: CASSERLAGGRETQYF. The CDR3 DNA sequence: TGTGCCAGCAGTGAAAGGCTAGCGGGAGGGCGAGAGACCCAGTACTTC. The chain employs TRBV2 and TRBJ2-5, with 12 positions matching TRBD2. The V segment lost 2 bases and the J segment 4 bases; nucleotides outside the gene matches: 5. The CDR3 is made up of 16 amino acids. Germline values: CDR1 SNHLY, CDR2 FYNNEI.

The chain's CDR3 is CASSLEQATGELFF. The CDR3 DNA is TGTGCCAGCAGCTTAGAACAGGCTACCGGGGAGCTGTTTTTT. The rearrangement uses TRBV7-6 and TRBJ2-2, with D possibly being TRBD1 (5 bases). CDR1 is SGHVS, CDR2 FNYEAQ, per germline. This CDR3 spans 14 amino acids. Trimming pared 1 base from V and 5 bases from J, leaving 8 bases between.

The chain combines TRBV7-9 with TRBJ2-3; possibly TRBD2 for D (5 bases). V shed 5 bases and J shed 2 bases, with 8 bases lying between them. CDR1 is SEHNR, CDR2 FQNEAQ, per germline (reference sequence). This CDR3 region has 13 residues. CDR3 DNA sequence: TGTGCCAGCAGCCTCGACTACACAGATACGCAGTATTTT. Its protein product is CASSLDYTDTQYF. The variable domain in full, completed from reference TRBV7-9 and TRBJ2-3, reads DTGVSQNPRHKITKRGQNVTFRCDPISEHNRLYWYRQTLGQGPEFLTYFQNEAQLEKSRLLSDRFSAERPKGSFSTLEIQRTEQGDSAMYLCASSLDYTDTQYFGPGTRLTVL.

V gene TRBV6-5 combines with J gene TRBJ2-5; 10 nucleotides line up with TRBD2. Germline CDR1 MNHEY, CDR2 SVGAGI. The CDR3 sequence is 15 residues long. After removal of 2 bases from V and 4 bases from J, the junction contained 4 bases not matched to a gene. CDR3 sequence (DNA): TGTGCCAGCAGTTACCGGAGCGGGGGGGGAGAGACCCAGTACTTC. It specifies CASSYRSGGGETQYF.

This clone was counted a single time. The chain is built from TRBV7-9 and TRBJ2-1; the match to TRBD2 covers 8 bases. V lost 5 bases and J lost 2; bases outside the gene matches: 11. The germline CDR1 and CDR2 sequences are SEHNR and FQNEAQ (reference sequence). The CDR3 is 17 amino acids. The CDR3 reads CASSTSGPGGPYNEQFF. CDR3 in DNA: TGTGCCAGCAGCACTAGCGGTCCCGGAGGACCCTACAATGAGCAGTTCTTC.

The gene calls are TRBV7-2 and TRBJ2-7, with D possibly TRBD1 on 6 matching bases. The CDR3 sequence is 14 residues long. V lost 5 bases and J lost 12, with 23 bases in between. The germline CDR1 and CDR2 sequences are SGHTA and FQGNSA. The CDR3 DNA follows: TGTGCCAGCAGCCCCCCCCCAAACAGGGATGAGTTGTACTTC. As protein: CASSPPPNRDELYF.

The chain couples TRBV27 to TRBJ2-7, with TRBD1 identical over 7 bases. V shed 7 bases, J shed 2 bases, and the junction held 8 bases outside the gene matches. The CDR3 extends over 14 amino acids. The germline V gene has CDR1 MNHEY and CDR2 SMNVEV (reference sequence). The DNA of the CDR3 is TGTGCCAGCACGAATTCGGGACAGCCCTACGAGCAGTACTTC. This codes for CASTNSGQPYEQYF.

This clone was detected a few times. V is TRBV4-2 and J is TRBJ1-2; D possibly corresponds to TRBD1 (6 bases). Germline V CDR1 and CDR2: LGHNA, YNFKEQ. The CDR3 is 15 amino acids. Trimming stripped 0 bases from V and 2 bases from J, with 10 bases between. The CDR3 DNA reads TGTGCCAGCAGCCAAGAGGGGACACCAAACTATGGCTACACCTTC. It yields the protein CASSQEGTPNYGYTF.

The chain links TRBV27 to TRBJ2-7; tentative D call: TRBD1 (6 bases). Trimming cost V 2 bases and J 4 bases, with 12 bases left between them. Looked up from germline, CDR1 is MNHEY and CDR2 is SMNVEV (reference sequence). The CDR3 spans 14 residues. The CDR3 DNA reads as TGTGCCAGCAGTTTAGTAGGGGGAATGTACGAGCAGTACTTC. Translated, it gives CASSLVGGMYEQYF.

V gene TRBV11-2 combines with J gene TRBJ1-4; D is perhaps TRBD1 (5 bases). Germline loops: CDR1 SGHAT, CDR2 FQNNGV. Trimming removed 1 base at V and 0 bases at J, with 9 bases between. The CDR3 totals 16 residues. CDR3 sequence reads: CASSLAGTATNEKLFF. The CDR3 coding sequence is TGTGCCAGCAGCTTAGCTGGGACGGCAACTAATGAAAAACTGTTTTTT.

The chain has TRBV6-4 and TRBJ2-1; 9 bases map to TRBD1. Germline lookup yields CDR1 MRHNA and CDR2 SNTAGT. V dropped 4 bases and J dropped 10; count of bases not matched to a gene: 2. The CDR3 sequence is 12 residues long. For the CDR3, the DNA is TGTGCCAGCAGTGTGACAGGGGGAGAGCAGTTCTTC. Protein product: CASSVTGGEQFF.

The V call is TRBV18, the J call TRBJ2-7; D uncertain. Germline V gives CDR1 KGHSH, CDR2 LQKENI. V lost 4 bases and J 5 bases, leaving 21 bases between the germline ends. CDR3 length equals 16 residues. The CDR3 DNA is TGTGCCAGCTCACAAAAAGCTCGGCTGATAGGGAACGAGCAGTACTTC. This translates into CASSQKARLIGNEQYF.

The count of this clone is one. The chain uses TRBV1 and TRBJ1-5. TRBV1 is a pseudogene. This CDR3 region has 16 residues. The CDR3 sequence: CTSSQDRGESNQPQHF. CDR3 DNA sequence: TGCACCAGCAGCCAAGATCGAGGGGAGAGCAATCAGCCCCAGCATTTT.

The chain links TRBV18 to TRBJ1-2; 7 bases map to TRBD1. CDR1 is KGHSH and CDR2 is LQKENI in the germline V gene. Trimming at V came to 1 base and at J to 0 bases, leaving 2 bases not matched to a gene. This CDR3 spans 15 amino acids. Written as DNA, the CDR3 is TGTGCCAGCTCACCACAGACAGGGACTAACTATGGCTACACCTTC. Translating gives CASSPQTGTNYGYTF.

The genes are TRBV7-8 and TRBJ1-5, with D maybe TRBD1 (5 bases). CDR3 size: 16 residues. Trimming stripped 0 bases from V and 3 bases from J, with 12 bases between. Germline values: CDR1 SGHVS, CDR2 FQNEAQ. The CDR3 reads CASSLATANFNQPQHF. DNA of the CDR3: TGTGCCAGCAGCTTAGCGACAGCAAACTTCAATCAGCCCCAGCATTTT.

This clone came up a few times. The V gene is TRBV9, the J gene TRBJ1-6; possibly TRBD1 for D (6 bases). Germline V gives CDR1 SGDLS, CDR2 YYNGEE. The CDR3 spans 14 residues. V lost 3 bases and J lost 6, with 10 bases in between. The DNA of the CDR3 is TGTGCCAGCAGCGCTCAGGGGCTTAATTCACCCCTCCACTTT. This gives the protein CASSAQGLNSPLHF.

The chain uses TRBV18 and TRBJ2-7, with D uncertain. The CDR3 loop spans 13 amino acids. From germline, CDR1 is KGHSH and CDR2 LQKENI. V gave up 1 base and J gave up 6 bases, with 10 bases separating them. CDR3 nucleotide sequence: TGTGCCAGCTCACCACTTAACCCCAGCGAGCAGTACTTC. Residues: CASSPLNPSEQYF.

The chain links TRBV9 to TRBJ1-2, with TRBD1 as a possible D gene (6 bases). The CDR3 consists of 11 residues. Germline CDR1 SGDLS, CDR2 YYNGEE. V was cut by 7 bases and J by 4 bases, with 8 bases left in between. This chain's CDR3 is CASWGPYGYTF. The CDR3 bases are TGTGCCAGCTGGGGGCCCTATGGCTACACCTTC.

The rearrangement joins TRBV7-8 to TRBJ2-5; D uncertain. The CDR3 totals 15 residues. The germline gives CDR1 SGHVS, CDR2 FQNEAQ. Trimming removed 5 bases from V and 4 bases from J, with 17 bases in between. As DNA, the CDR3 is TGTGCCAGCAGCCCCGGACCGAAGGTTTCAGAGACCCAGTACTTC. It specifies CASSPGPKVSETQYF.